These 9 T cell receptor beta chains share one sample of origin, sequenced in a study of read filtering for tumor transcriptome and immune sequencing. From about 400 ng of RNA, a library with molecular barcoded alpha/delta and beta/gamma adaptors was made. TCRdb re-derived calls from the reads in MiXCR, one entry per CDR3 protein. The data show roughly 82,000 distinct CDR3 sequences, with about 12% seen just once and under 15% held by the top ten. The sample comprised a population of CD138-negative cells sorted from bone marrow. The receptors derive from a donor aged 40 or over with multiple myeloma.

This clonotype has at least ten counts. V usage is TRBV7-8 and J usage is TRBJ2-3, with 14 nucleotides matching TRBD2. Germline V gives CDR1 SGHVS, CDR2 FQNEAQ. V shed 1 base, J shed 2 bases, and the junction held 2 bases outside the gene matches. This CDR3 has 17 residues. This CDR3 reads CASSLGLAGGSTDTQYF. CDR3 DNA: TGTGCCAGCAGCTTAGGACTAGCGGGAGGGTCCACAGATACGCAGTATTTT.

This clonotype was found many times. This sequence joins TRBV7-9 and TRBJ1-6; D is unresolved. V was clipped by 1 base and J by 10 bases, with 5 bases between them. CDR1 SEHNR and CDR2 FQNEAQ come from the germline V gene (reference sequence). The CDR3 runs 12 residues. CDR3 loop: CASSLVGSPLHF. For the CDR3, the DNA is TGTGCCAGCAGCTTAGTGGGGTCACCCCTCCACTTT.

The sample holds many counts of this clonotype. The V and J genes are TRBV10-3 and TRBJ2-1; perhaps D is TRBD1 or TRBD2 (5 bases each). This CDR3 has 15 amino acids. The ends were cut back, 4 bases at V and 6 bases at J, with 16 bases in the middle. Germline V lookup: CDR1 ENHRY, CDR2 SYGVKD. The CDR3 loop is CAISGYRDHPNEQFF. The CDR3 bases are TGTGCCATCAGTGGGTACCGGGACCATCCCAATGAGCAGTTCTTC.

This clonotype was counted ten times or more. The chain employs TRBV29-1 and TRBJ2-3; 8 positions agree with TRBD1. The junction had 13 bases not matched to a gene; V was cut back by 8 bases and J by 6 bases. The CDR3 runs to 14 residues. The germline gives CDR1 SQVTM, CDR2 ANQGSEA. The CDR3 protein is CSYTGTGQRDTQYF. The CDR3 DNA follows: TGCAGCTATACCGGGACAGGCCAAAGGGATACGCAGTATTTT.

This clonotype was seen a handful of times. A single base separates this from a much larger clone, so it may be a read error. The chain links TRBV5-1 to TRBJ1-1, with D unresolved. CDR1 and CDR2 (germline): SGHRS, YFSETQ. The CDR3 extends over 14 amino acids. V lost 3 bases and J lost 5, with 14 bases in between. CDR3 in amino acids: CASSSRRGGTEAFF. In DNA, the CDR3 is TGCGCCAGCAGCTCCCGACGGGGTGGGACTGAAGCTTTCTTT.

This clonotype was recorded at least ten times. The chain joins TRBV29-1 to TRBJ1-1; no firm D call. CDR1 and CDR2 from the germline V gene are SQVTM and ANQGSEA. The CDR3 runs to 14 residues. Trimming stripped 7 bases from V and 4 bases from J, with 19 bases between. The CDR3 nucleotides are TGCAGCGCCGGAGGTCTACCTCGCGGCACTGAAGCTTTCTTT. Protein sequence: CSAGGLPRGTEAFF.

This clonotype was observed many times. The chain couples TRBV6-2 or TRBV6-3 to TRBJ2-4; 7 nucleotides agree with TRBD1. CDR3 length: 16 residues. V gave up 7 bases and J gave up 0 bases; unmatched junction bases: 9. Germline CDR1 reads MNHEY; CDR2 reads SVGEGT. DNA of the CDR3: TGTGCCAGCACTAACGAGGGACAGATAGCCAAAAACATTCAGTACTTC. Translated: CASTNEGQIAKNIQYF.

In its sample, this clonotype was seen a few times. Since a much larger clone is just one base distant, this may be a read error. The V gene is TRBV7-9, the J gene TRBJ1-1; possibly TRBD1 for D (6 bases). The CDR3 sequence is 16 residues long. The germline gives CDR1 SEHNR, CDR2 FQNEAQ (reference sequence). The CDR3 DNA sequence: TGTGCCAGCAGCTTAGGGCAGGGGATAGGAACCACTGAAGCTTCCTTT. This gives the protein CASSLGQGIGTTEASF.

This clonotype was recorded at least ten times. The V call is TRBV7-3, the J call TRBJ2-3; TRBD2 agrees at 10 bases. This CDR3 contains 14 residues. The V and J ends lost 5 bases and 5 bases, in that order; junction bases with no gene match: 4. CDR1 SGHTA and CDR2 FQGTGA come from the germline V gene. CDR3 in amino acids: CASSSGRDGDTQYF. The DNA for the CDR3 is TGTGCCAGCAGCAGCGGGAGGGATGGAGATACGCAGTATTTT.